Below, 7 T cell receptor beta chains from the same sample are listed, as sequenced in a study of blood T cell repertoires in COVID-19. TCRdb's table, derived via immunoSEQ multiplex PCR, lists solely in-frame clones and lacks some. Of around 170,000 clones in the sample, about 88% were seen once. Input material: peripheral blood. The receptors stem from a man younger than 40 with active or convalescent COVID-19.

V usage is TRBV27 and J usage is TRBJ2-7, with 10 bases fitting TRBD1. This CDR3 spans 14 amino acids. After removal of 5 bases from V and 3 bases from J, the junction contained 4 bases not matched to a gene. CDR1 is MNHEY, CDR2 SMNVEV, per germline (reference sequence). In DNA, the CDR3 is TGTGCCAGCAGTCACCGGGACAGGGGCTACGAGCAGTACTTC. It yields the protein CASSHRDRGYEQYF.

This clone was found once. J is TRBJ1-2 and V is TRBV6-5, with D perhaps TRBD1 (5 bases). With 6 bases removed from V and 6 bases from J, the gap between germline ends came to 8 bases. CDR3 size: 11 residues. Germline loops: CDR1 MNHEY, CDR2 SVGAGI. DNA of the CDR3: TGTGCCAGCAGATGGGGGGATGGCTACACCTTC. This translates into CASRWGDGYTF.

This sequence joins TRBV5-4 and TRBJ2-1; TRBD2 might be the D (5 bases). Trimming took off 4 bases at V and 8 bases at J, with 13 bases between the two ends. The CDR3 loop spans 13 amino acids. Germline V gene lookup returns CDR1 SGHNT and CDR2 YYREEE (reference sequence). The DNA for the CDR3 is TGTGCCAGCAGCATTACTAGTCCCCATGAGCAGTTCTTC. Translated: CASSITSPHEQFF.

CDR3 sequence (DNA): TGCAGCGTTGAATACCCCCGAGCTGAAGCTTTCTTT. It yields the protein CSVEYPRAEAFF. The chain uses TRBV29-1 and TRBJ1-1; D gene ambiguous. Germline CDR1 reads SQVTM; CDR2 reads ANQGSEA. This CDR3 has 12 amino acids. V lost 2 bases, J lost 6 bases, and 10 bases lay in between.

This chain connects TRBV21-1 to TRBJ2-1; the table names TRBD1, a call not compared with the DNA. TRBV21-1 is deemed a pseudogene. CDR3 length equals 20 residues. The CDR3 DNA is TGTGCCAGCAGCCCATTCAACAGGGTAACGGCCCCTAGCTCCTACAATGAGCAGTTCTTC. Protein product: CASSPFNRVTAPSSYNEQFF.

In regard to this clone: This same CDR3 is encoded by further DNA sequences in the sample. This sequence joins TRBV12-3 or TRBV12-4 and TRBJ1-1; D gene ambiguous. CDR3 length equals 12 residues. Trimming removed 2 bases at V and 5 bases at J, with 6 bases between. CDR3 sequence (DNA): TGTGCCAGCAGTTTACTAAGTACTGAAGCTTTCTTT. This encodes CASSLLSTEAFF.

The V call is TRBV5-8, the J call TRBJ2-7; D unresolved. The V gene's germline CDR1 is SGHTS and CDR2 YDEGEE. The CDR3 consists of 13 residues. V shed 9 bases and J shed 0 bases, with 13 bases lying between them. CDR3 sequence: CATSTFSSYEQYV. DNA for the CDR3: TGTGCCACCAGTACCTTTAGCTCCTACGAGCAGTACGTC.